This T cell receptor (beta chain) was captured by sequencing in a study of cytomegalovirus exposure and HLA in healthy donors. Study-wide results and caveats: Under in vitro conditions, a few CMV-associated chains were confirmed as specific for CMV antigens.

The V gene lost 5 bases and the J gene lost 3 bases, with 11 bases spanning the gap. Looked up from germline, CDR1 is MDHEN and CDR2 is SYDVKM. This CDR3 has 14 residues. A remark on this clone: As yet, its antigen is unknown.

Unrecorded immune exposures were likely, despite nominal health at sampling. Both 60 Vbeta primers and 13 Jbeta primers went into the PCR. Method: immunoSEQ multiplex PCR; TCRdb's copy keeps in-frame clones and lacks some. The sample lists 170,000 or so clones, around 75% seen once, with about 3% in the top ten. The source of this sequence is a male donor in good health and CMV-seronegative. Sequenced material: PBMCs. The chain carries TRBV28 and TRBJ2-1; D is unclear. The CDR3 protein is CASSGWSGYNEQFF. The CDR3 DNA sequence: TGTGCCAGCAGTGGATGGTCAGGCTACAATGAGCAGTTCTTC.